These 3 T cell receptor beta chains were sequenced from one sample in a study of cytomegalovirus exposure and HLA in healthy donors. The study ran its PCR with 60 Vbeta and 13 Jbeta primers. This table comes from immunoSEQ multiplex PCR, and its TCRdb copy is limited to in-frame clones, with some not included. The sample table sets out around 70,000 clones. The sample taken for sequencing was PBMCs. These receptors were taken from a woman aged 40 to 55 in good health and CMV-seropositive.

The rearrangement joins TRBV2 to TRBJ1-6; D unresolved. Deletions cut 1 base from V and 9 bases from J, with 13 bases between. Germline V gene data show CDR1 as SNHLY and CDR2 as FYNNEI. The CDR3 runs to 15 residues. The CDR3 sequence is CASSEDSPRGSPLHF. The CDR3 nucleotides read TGTGCCAGCAGTGAAGATTCTCCTCGAGGTTCACCCCTCCACTTT.

The genes are TRBV7-2 and TRBJ2-7; D gene uncertain. V lost 1 base to trimming and J lost 3 bases, with 10 bases between them. CDR1 and CDR2 (germline): SGHTA, FQGNSA. This CDR3 region has 14 residues. This CDR3 reads CASSLGPANYEQYF. CDR3 bases: TGTGCCAGCAGCTTAGGGCCAGCGAACTACGAGCAGTACTTC.

Turning to this clone: The sample holds other DNA sequences that translate to the same CDR3. The V gene is TRBV4-3, the J gene TRBJ2-1; D is perhaps TRBD1 (5 bases). CDR3 size: 16 residues. V lost 1 base, J lost 6 bases, and 16 bases lay in between. Germline CDR1 LGHNA, CDR2 YSLEER. The CDR3 reads CASSQGWTSPGNEQFF. CDR3 DNA: TGCGCCAGCAGCCAAGGTTGGACATCCCCAGGCAATGAGCAGTTCTTC.